This TCR beta chain comes out of a study of blood T cell repertoires in COVID-19 (TCRdb year 2020). About the investigation overall: Samples covering the acute and convalescent phases of COVID-19 were provided by collaborators in the United States, Italy and Spain. A de-identified subject ID, COVID-19 status, age in years and sex were almost always included in the sample metadata. The dataset comprised deeply sampled blood TCRbeta repertoires from subjects exposed to, actively infected with, or recovered from COVID-19. The prospective study material was composed of cDNA or gDNA derived from T cells, B-cell-depleted T cells, or PBMCs. Samples were obtained from the ongoing ImmuneRACE study (first 160 participants) and from approximately 1,200 subjects provided by 6 global collaborators. A freely available public database, intended as a resource for researchers studying the immune response to SARS-CoV-2, is where the repertoires were released. HLA class I and class II types, where available, came from metadata supplied by the sample provider rather than from assay-based typing.

TCRbeta CDR3 regions were amplified from genomic DNA using the immunoSEQ Assay, a bias-controlled multiplex PCR. The paper's data handling went like this. The number of nucleated cells in each sample was estimated by amplification of reference gene primers within the assay. To quantify the absolute abundance of each unique TCRbeta CDR3 rearrangement, sequence reads were collapsed and filtered. Productive Simpson clonality was computed per sample as the square root of Simpson's diversity index over productive rearrangements. TCRdb carries this immuneACCESS record with in-frame sequences only. Its versions omit some clonotypes, under half of them owing to an unresolved V gene in the studies checked, with the rest unexplained. That table is the source of V, J and clone size, and D and trimming were worked out from the DNA. Within this sample are about 46,000 clones, with approximately 88% of them counted one time only. The ten most abundant clones make up less than 8.5% of the sample.

Concerning this clone itself: This receptor's antigen is unknown. Base qualities were left out, and no much larger clone turns up one base away.

Collaborating institutions collected whole blood in K2EDTA tubes following their own protocols. Collaborator samples were shipped for TCRbeta analysis as frozen whole blood, isolated PBMCs, or DNA extracted from either sample type. Summary of the overall study and its limitations: The quantity of clinical and demographic metadata differed by source and by participant and was supplied without curation.

The CDR3 measures 14 amino acids from cysteine to phenylalanine. The only DNA kept is the CDR3, 42 bases in frame from the first base. Between the V and J ends, shortened by 0 bases and 8 bases respectively, the junction contains 11 bases. Based on the germline V gene (reference sequence), the CDR1 and CDR2 sequences are LNHNV and YYDKDF. The source of this sequence is a man aged 50 to 59 with acute or convalescent COVID-19. The specimen sequenced was peripheral blood. Here the chain combines TRBV15 and TRBJ1-3; the best D guess is TRBD1, with 6 bases matching. The DNA sequence is given as TGTGCCACCAGCAGAGAAACAGGGATAGACACCATATATTTT. Its protein product is CATSRETGIDTIYF.